The 11 T cell receptor beta chains given below trace back to one sample, sequenced in a study of shared clonotypes between healthy human individuals. The method was immunoSEQ multiplex PCR; TCRdb's version includes in-frame clones alone and lacks a portion of them. The data hold about 1 million clones, with approximately 80% observed a single time. Material: memory CD4+ T cells from PBMCs. The subset is: CD45RA-negative fraction. All receptors come from a young man in good health. Some clones in this sample may be carry-over from other donors' samples.

Of note for this clone: The same CDR3 arises from other DNA sequences in this sample as well. J is TRBJ2-7 and V is TRBV7-2, with 7 bases that match TRBD1. V lost 3 bases, J lost 2 bases, and 4 bases stayed unmatched. Germline V gene data show CDR1 as SGHTA and CDR2 as FQGNSA. CDR3 size: 14 residues. CDR3 sequence reads: CASSLRTGTYEQYF. The CDR3 DNA reads as TGTGCCAGCAGCTTGCGGACAGGTACCTACGAGCAGTACTTC. Filled out from reference TRBV7-2 and TRBJ2-7, the complete variable domain reads GAGVSQSPSNKVTEKGKDVELRCDPISGHTALYWYRQSLGQGLEFLIYFQGNSAPDKSGLPSDRFSAERTGGSVSTLTIQRTQQEDSAVYLCASSLRTGTYEQYFGPGTRLTVT.

This chain uses TRBV5-4 with TRBJ2-5; 7 bases match TRBD1. CDR1 SGHNT and CDR2 YYREEE come from the germline V gene (reference sequence). V lost 5 bases and J lost 5; bases outside the gene matches: 0. CDR3 size: 11 residues. Written as DNA, the CDR3 is TGTGCCAGCAGACAGGGGGAGACCCAGTACTTC. It specifies CASRQGETQYF.

The chain's CDR3 is CASSVTGTGGIRTEAFF. The DNA of the CDR3 is TGCGCCAGCAGCGTTACCGGGACAGGGGGAATTCGCACTGAAGCTTTCTTT. The chain links TRBV5-1 to TRBJ1-1; 11 bases align to TRBD1. Losses at the gene ends were 4 bases for V and 4 bases for J; bases not matched to a gene: 12. Germline V gives CDR1 SGHRS, CDR2 YFSETQ. There are 17 residues in the CDR3. Based on the CDR3 plus reference TRBV5-1 and TRBJ1-1, the full variable domain is KAGVTQTPRYLIKTRGQQVTLSCSPISGHRSVSWYQQTPGQGLQFLFEYFSETQRNKGNFPGRFSGRQFSNSRSEMNVSTLELGDSALYLCASSVTGTGGIRTEAFFGQGTRLTVV.

The V call is TRBV6-5, the J call TRBJ2-7; TRBD2 aligns across 8 bases. The CDR3 has 14 residues. The V gene's germline CDR1 is MNHEY and CDR2 SVGAGI. J was trimmed by 4 bases and V by 2 bases; bases with no gene match: 4. This chain's CDR3 is CASSYREGGYEQYF. As DNA, the CDR3 is TGTGCCAGCAGTTACCGGGAGGGGGGGTACGAGCAGTACTTC.

As regards this clone: The sample carries other DNA sequences with the same CDR3. V is TRBV7-3 and J is TRBJ2-5, with D possibly TRBD2 on 6 matching bases. Germline loops: CDR1 SGHTA, CDR2 FQGTGA. Trimming cost V 3 bases and J 4 bases, with 9 bases left between them. The length of the CDR3 is 13 residues. Here the CDR3 reads CASSLGRGETQYF. DNA for the CDR3: TGTGCCAGCAGCTTGGGGCGGGGAGAGACCCAGTACTTC.

The CDR3 is CASSSKGWDHEQYF. DNA for the CDR3: TGTGCCAGCAGCTCCAAGGGATGGGACCACGAGCAGTACTTC. The chain is built from TRBV5-5 and TRBJ2-7; the D gene could be TRBD1 or TRBD2 (5 bases each). Germline V gene data show CDR1 as SGHKS and CDR2 as YYEKEE (reference sequence). CDR3 length: 14 residues. V lost 3 bases to trimming and J lost 5 bases, with 15 bases between them.

The V gene is TRBV4-2, the J gene TRBJ1-2; D is undetermined. The CDR3 covers 14 residues. Germline values: CDR1 LGHNA, CDR2 YNFKEQ. The V and J ends lost 4 bases and 1 base respectively, with 10 bases between them. DNA of the CDR3: TGTGCCAGCAGCCGACTCACTAATAACTATGGCTACACCTTC. This gives the protein CASSRLTNNYGYTF.

The J gene is TRBJ1-4, the V gene TRBV18, with D unresolved. Per the germline V gene, CDR1 is KGHSH and CDR2 is LQKENI. This CDR3 contains 14 residues. V lost 6 bases to trimming and J lost 8 bases, with 16 bases between them. The CDR3 loop reads CASSYTGDWEKLFF. The CDR3 DNA is TGTGCCAGCTCCTACACTGGAGATTGGGAAAAACTGTTTTTT.

This clone has only one observation. The V and J genes are TRBV5-1 and TRBJ2-7; D remains ambiguous. This CDR3 has 15 residues. Germline-derived CDR1 and CDR2 are SGHRS and YFSETQ. Trimming took 4 bases from V and 2 from J, leaving 16 bases between them. The CDR3 loop is CASSNDRLRPYEQYF. The CDR3 nucleotides read TGCGCCAGCAGCAACGACCGACTGCGTCCCTACGAGCAGTACTTC.

The CDR3 DNA follows: TGTGCCAGCAGCCCCCGGGACAGGAACACTGAAGCTTTCTTT. It translates to CASSPRDRNTEAFF. V gene TRBV28 combines with J gene TRBJ1-1, with 7 bases matching TRBD1. The CDR3 consists of 14 residues. Germline V gives CDR1 MDHEN, CDR2 SYDVKM. J was trimmed by 1 base and V by 6 bases; bases with no gene match: 5.

The chain employs TRBV7-2 and TRBJ2-7, with D uncertain. The CDR3 runs 14 residues. In germline, CDR1 is SGHTA, CDR2 FQGNSA. V lost 4 bases, J lost 0 bases, and 10 bases lay in between. The CDR3 bases are TGTGCCAGCAGCTCACGACGGACCTCCTACGAGCAGTACTTC. It specifies CASSSRRTSYEQYF.